The clone carrying this T cell receptor (beta chain) was observed a few times. The antigen is undetermined. MiXCR was run by TCRdb on the 5' RACE reads, yielding one entry per CDR3 protein. The sample contains about 200,000 distinct CDR3 sequences, over 9% of which appear only once. There are 14 residues in the CDR3. Trimming removed 2 bases at V and 7 bases at J, with 14 bases between. Germline V CDR1 and CDR2: SGHTA, FQGNSA. This sample was taken from a study of T-cell memory formation after mild COVID-19. Study-level information: TCR clusters were mostly confined to one donor each.

The study, taken as a whole, reports: Pre-infection memory held some responding clones, suggesting pre-existing cross-reactive T cells responded. Contracting clones from day 15 to 85 showed balanced CD4/CD8; later expanders favored CD4+.

The sample taken for sequencing was PBMCs or a T cell subset sorted from them (not recorded which). The rearrangement links TRBV7-2 to TRBJ1-2, with TRBD1 as a possible D gene (5 bases). This TCR was recovered from a man between 18 and 35 years old who had mild COVID-19 (a few samples of this study predate the infection). Cell type and time point are not known. As DNA, the CDR3 is TGTGCCAGCAGCTTAAGACAGCTAGAACGTGGCTACACCTTC. Its translation is CASSLRQLERGYTF.